Listed here are 5 T cell receptor beta chains from one sample, sequenced in a study of blood T cell repertoires in COVID-19. Clones were read by immunoSEQ multiplex PCR, and TCRdb kept only the in-frame ones, dropping some. The sample lists 200,000 to 250,000 clones, around 84% occurring once. Sequenced input: peripheral blood. Receptors were obtained from a man aged 40-49 years with acute or convalescent COVID-19.

The V and J genes are TRBV13 and TRBJ2-1, with a weak D call TRBD2 (6 bases). Germline V gene data show CDR1 as PRHDT and CDR2 as FYEKMQ (reference sequence). Trimming pared 5 bases from V and 5 bases from J, leaving 19 bases between. This CDR3 spans 16 amino acids. CDR3: CASSPYGGAPDNEQFF. In DNA form, the CDR3 reads TGTGCCAGCAGCCCCTATGGAGGGGCCCCAGACAATGAGCAGTTCTTC.

The gene calls are TRBV29-1 and TRBJ2-7, with a tentative D call TRBD2 (7 bases). The CDR3 is 15 amino acids. Germline assignment: CDR1 SQVTM and CDR2 ANQGSEA. V was cut by 2 bases and J by 4 bases, with 18 bases left in between. CDR3 residues: CSVETRGGHSYEQYF. The CDR3 bases are TGCAGCGTTGAAACTAGGGGGGGCCATTCTTACGAGCAGTACTTC.

This chain connects TRBV27 to TRBJ1-1; D gene ambiguous. This CDR3 has 13 amino acids. V was cut by 5 bases and J by 8 bases, with 15 bases left in between. Germline V gives CDR1 MNHEY, CDR2 SMNVEV (reference sequence). The CDR3 DNA sequence: TGTGCCAGCAGTCCCGCCTCCTCTACCGAAGCTTTCTTT. Translated: CASSPASSTEAFF.

This clone was seen only a few times. Other DNA sequences in this sample translate to the same CDR3. V and J are TRBV19 and TRBJ1-2, with 9 bases aligning to TRBD1. Germline V CDR1 and CDR2: LNHDA, SQIVND (reference sequence). The J segment lost 4 bases and the V segment lost 1 base, leaving 1 base of the junction unmatched. The CDR3 has 14 residues. The CDR3 spells CASSIGQGGYGYTF. The CDR3 coding sequence is TGTGCCAGTAGTATAGGACAGGGGGGCTATGGCTACACCTTC.

The rearrangement links TRBV11-1 to TRBJ1-1; D unresolved. Germline CDR1 is SGHAT and CDR2 is FQDESV (reference sequence). The V end was cut by 5 bases, the J end by 5 bases, with 12 bases between. This CDR3 contains 13 residues. CDR3 protein: CASSISGKTEAFF. CDR3 nucleotide sequence: TGTGCCAGCAGCATATCGGGGAAGACTGAAGCTTTCTTT.